Each of the 23 T cell receptor beta chains below was sequenced from the same sample in a study of blood T cell repertoires in COVID-19 (dated by TCRdb to about 2020). The library was obtained by the immunoSEQ multiplex PCR assay. Here the immuneACCESS table is served through TCRdb, limited to in-frame sequences with V and J called. Missing clones are a known gap in these copies; in checked studies unresolved V genes cover under half, and the rest lacks a known reason. The sample includes around 110,000 clones, with 84% observed a single time. Approximately 4.4% of the sample belongs to the ten largest clones. Sequenced input: peripheral blood. The receptors were sampled from a human donor in a cohort sampled during active COVID-19.

This chain links TRBV7-3 with TRBJ2-2, with D possibly matching TRBD1 (5 bases). The germline V and J ends were trimmed by 2 bases and 2 bases, with 9 bases remaining between them. The CDR3 runs 15 residues. The germline gives CDR1 SGHTA, CDR2 FQGTGA. For the CDR3, the DNA is TGTGCCAGCAGCTTAGCGGACACCAACACCGGGGAGCTGTTTTTT. Translated, it gives CASSLADTNTGELFF.

This clone was detected a few times. This chain joins TRBV7-3 and TRBJ2-1; D gene uncertain. Germline loops: CDR1 SGHTA, CDR2 FQGTGA. Trimming shortened V by 4 bases and J by 1 base, and 8 bases separated the two germline ends. This CDR3 has 14 residues. CDR3 nucleotide sequence: TGTGCCAGCAGCTCACCCAGTTCCTACAATGAGCAGTTCTTC. It codes for CASSSPSSYNEQFF.

The gene calls are TRBV15 and TRBJ1-1, with a possible D match to TRBD1 (6 bases). The ends were cut back, 3 bases at V and 5 bases at J, with 10 bases in the middle. The germline V gene encodes CDR1 LNHNV and CDR2 YYDKDF (reference sequence). CDR3 size: 13 residues. The CDR3 nucleotides read TGTGCCACCAGCAGCCTTACAGGGACTGAAGCTTTCTTT. Protein product: CATSSLTGTEAFF.

The chain combines TRBV30 with TRBJ2-4; D is unresolved. Germline V CDR1 and CDR2: GTSNPN, SVGIG (reference sequence). Between the trimmed V and J ends, which lost 0 bases and 1 base, there was a span of 10 bases. This CDR3 contains 15 residues. CDR3 sequence reads: CAWSVGGFAKNIQYF. The CDR3 DNA reads TGTGCCTGGAGTGTAGGCGGATTCGCCAAAAACATTCAGTACTTC.

The chain employs TRBV30 and TRBJ2-5, with 7 positions matching TRBD2. CDR3 length: 12 amino acids. V dropped 4 bases and J dropped 5; count of bases not matched to a gene: 4. Germline loops: CDR1 GTSNPN, CDR2 SVGIG (reference sequence). CDR3 sequence: CAWTGGGETQYF. DNA for the CDR3: TGTGCCTGGACGGGGGGAGGCGAGACCCAGTACTTC.

The J gene is TRBJ2-1, the V gene TRBV7-6; D is perhaps TRBD2 (6 bases). Germline lookup yields CDR1 SGHVS and CDR2 FNYEAQ. The germline V and J ends were trimmed by 5 bases and 10 bases, with 33 bases remaining between them. The CDR3 spans 19 residues. The chain's CDR3 is CASSPPGFSGFPTVTEQFF. As DNA, the CDR3 is TGTGCCAGCAGCCCACCGGGGTTTAGCGGTTTCCCAACTGTGACGGAGCAGTTCTTC.

The chain links TRBV30 to TRBJ1-5; no clear D gene. This CDR3 comprises 13 residues. CDR1 is GTSNPN, CDR2 SVGIG, per germline (reference sequence). Trimming left V 5 bases short and J 4 bases short, with 12 bases between. CDR3 region: CAWSTRENQPQHF. CDR3 in DNA: TGTGCCTGGTCTACAAGGGAGAATCAGCCCCAGCATTTT. The full variable domain, with the rest looked up from reference TRBV30 and TRBJ1-5, is SQTIHQWPATLVQPVGSPLSLECTVEGTSNPNLYWYRQAAGRGLQLLFYSVGIGQISSEVPQNLSASRPQDRQFILSSKKLLLSDSGFYLCAWSTRENQPQHFGDGTRLSIL.

The chain links TRBV18 to TRBJ2-2; a weak D match, TRBD1 (6 bases). CDR3 size: 14 residues. Germline-derived CDR1 and CDR2 are KGHSH and LQKENI. The V end was cut by 8 bases, the J end by 5 bases, with 15 bases between. The CDR3 DNA reads TGTGCCAGCCCAAAACAGGGTGCTACCGGGGAGCTGTTTTTT. Its translation is CASPKQGATGELFF.

The DNA for the CDR3 is TGTGCCAGTGGGACAGGCTATCAGTGGACCCAGTACTTC. Its protein is CASGTGYQWTQYF. The rearrangement links TRBV28 to TRBJ2-5, with 8 bases lining up with TRBD1. V was pared by 9 bases and J by 7 bases, with 10 bases of the junction left unmatched. Germline V gives CDR1 MDHEN, CDR2 SYDVKM. This CDR3 has 13 residues.

The chain joins TRBV25-1 to TRBJ1-4; D unresolved. The CDR3 totals 13 residues. Trimming cost V 3 bases and J 7 bases, with 9 bases left between them. Per germline, CDR1 MGHDK and CDR2 SYGVNS. The CDR3 bases are TGTGCCAGCAGTGAGGGAGGGCGTGAAAAACTGTTTTTT. Protein product: CASSEGGREKLFF. The full variable domain, with the rest looked up from reference TRBV25-1 and TRBJ1-4, is EADIYQTPRYLVIGTGKKITLECSQTMGHDKMYWYQQDPGMELHLIHYSYGVNSTEKGDLSSESTVSRIRTEHFPLTLESARPSHTSQYLCASSEGGREKLFFGSGTQLSVL.

The chain carries TRBV28 and TRBJ2-7; the D is unclear. Deletions cut 4 bases from V and 4 bases from J, with 5 bases between. The CDR3 length is 11 residues. Germline CDR1 is MDHEN and CDR2 is SYDVKM. In DNA form, the CDR3 reads TGTGCCAGCAGTTCCCCGTACGAGCAGTACTTC. This gives the protein CASSSPYEQYF.

The V and J genes are TRBV2 and TRBJ1-5, with 10 nucleotides matching TRBD1. Germline lookup yields CDR1 SNHLY and CDR2 FYNNEI. This CDR3 spans 14 amino acids. Trimming cost V 4 bases and J 5 bases; bases outside gene matches: 2. CDR3: CASSATGGYQPQHF. CDR3 DNA: TGTGCCAGCAGTGCGACAGGGGGCTATCAGCCCCAGCATTTT. The entire variable domain, with the rest obtained from reference TRBV2 and TRBJ1-5, is as follows: EPEVTQTPSHQVTQMGQEVILRCVPISNHLYFYWYRQILGQKVEFLVSFYNNEISEKSEIFDDQFSVERPDGSNFTLKIRSTKLEDSAMYFCASSATGGYQPQHFGDGTRLSIL.

This chain links TRBV10-3 with TRBJ2-5, with D unclear. Trimming left V 3 bases short and J 5 bases short, with 7 bases between. Per germline, CDR1 ENHRY and CDR2 SYGVKD. This CDR3 is 12 amino acids long. CDR3 sequence (DNA): TGTGCCATCAGTGACCCAGCGGAGACCCAGTACTTC. This sequence encodes CAISDPAETQYF.

This clone has a single count. The chain couples TRBV19 to TRBJ1-5; D unclear. Trimming removed 6 bases from V and 2 bases from J, with 11 bases in between. Germline assignment: CDR1 LNHDA and CDR2 SQIVND (reference sequence). The CDR3 loop spans 14 amino acids. In DNA form, the CDR3 reads TGTGCCAGTAGCCCCGGAGCCGGCAATCAGCCCCAGCATTTT. Its translation: CASSPGAGNQPQHF.

CDR3 in amino acids: CASGSPETQYF. CDR3 DNA sequence: TGTGCCAGCGGGAGCCCAGAGACCCAGTACTTC. The chain combines TRBV12-3 or TRBV12-4 with TRBJ2-5; perhaps TRBD2 as D (5 bases). The CDR3 contains 11 residues. The V and J ends lost 8 bases and 4 bases respectively, with 8 bases between them.

The chain combines TRBV7-2 with TRBJ1-2; D is perhaps TRBD1 (6 bases). The CDR3 runs to 17 residues. Germline assignment: CDR1 SGHTA and CDR2 FQGNSA. The V end lost 3 bases, the J end lost 4 bases, and 21 bases lay between the germline ends. The CDR3 region has the DNA TGTGCCAGCAGCTTCTTAGTGGGAACAGGGCTTCTCTATGGCTACACCTTC. This translates into CASSFLVGTGLLYGYTF.

At least ten counts were recorded for this clone. The gene calls are TRBV29-1 and TRBJ1-1, with D perhaps TRBD1 (5 bases). CDR3 length: 15 residues. V lost 3 bases, J lost 3 bases, and 17 bases lay in between. CDR1 and CDR2 (germline): SQVTM, ANQGSEA. The CDR3 sequence: CSVDPGWVVDTEAFF. In DNA, the CDR3 is TGCAGCGTTGATCCAGGGTGGGTAGTCGACACTGAAGCTTTCTTT.

This clone has only a few counts. The chain uses TRBV29-1 and TRBJ2-7; perhaps TRBD1 as D (6 bases). The CDR3 consists of 13 residues. The ends were cut back, 7 bases at V and 0 bases at J, with 13 bases in the middle. Germline CDR1 SQVTM, CDR2 ANQGSEA. The chain's CDR3 is CSGRDTGSYEQYF. The DNA for the CDR3 is TGCAGCGGCCGGGACACCGGCTCCTACGAGCAGTACTTC.

The chain couples TRBV4-2 to TRBJ2-7, with 9 bases fitting TRBD2. V lost 0 bases, J lost 7 bases, and 4 bases stayed unmatched. The CDR3 is made up of 14 amino acids. The germline V gene has CDR1 LGHNA and CDR2 YNFKEQ. CDR3 residues: CASSQDQAGGEQYF. The CDR3 coding sequence is TGTGCCAGCAGCCAAGATCAAGCGGGAGGTGAGCAGTACTTC.

V usage is TRBV6-2 or TRBV6-3 and J usage is TRBJ2-7; D call uncertain. With 4 bases removed from V and 5 bases from J, the gap between germline ends came to 12 bases. Germline CDR1 reads MNHEY; CDR2 reads SVGEGT. The CDR3 has 13 residues. CDR3 nucleotide sequence: TGTGCCAGCAGTTTGCGGTCGCGCGACGAGCAGTACTTC. Amino acids: CASSLRSRDEQYF.

The rearrangement links TRBV7-9 to TRBJ2-1, with TRBD1 as a possible D gene (5 bases). Germline-derived CDR1 and CDR2 are SEHNR and FQNEAQ (reference sequence). The CDR3 is made up of 13 amino acids. Between the trimmed V and J ends, which lost 6 bases and 6 bases, there was a span of 12 bases. Here the CDR3 reads CASSYQGFNEQFF. CDR3 in DNA: TGTGCCAGCAGTTATCAGGGTTTCAATGAGCAGTTCTTC.

This chain uses TRBV3-1 (or the pseudogene TRBV3-2) with TRBJ1-1, with 9 nucleotides matching TRBD1. The ends lost 0 bases at V and 4 bases at J; junction bases unmatched: 6. The CDR3 length is 16 residues. CDR1 is LGHDT, CDR2 YNNKEL, per germline (reference sequence). The CDR3 DNA sequence: TGTGCCAGCAGCCAAGAGGGCCCGGGACAGGGCACTGAAGCTTTCTTT. Its translation is CASSQEGPGQGTEAFF.

J is TRBJ2-5 and V is TRBV21-1; the table's D call TRBD1 went unverified against the DNA. TRBV21-1 is a listed pseudogene. The CDR3 length is 14 residues. CDR3 protein: CASRNHDRPETQYF. Written as DNA, the CDR3 is TGTGCCAGCAGGAACCATGACAGGCCAGAGACCCAGTACTTC.